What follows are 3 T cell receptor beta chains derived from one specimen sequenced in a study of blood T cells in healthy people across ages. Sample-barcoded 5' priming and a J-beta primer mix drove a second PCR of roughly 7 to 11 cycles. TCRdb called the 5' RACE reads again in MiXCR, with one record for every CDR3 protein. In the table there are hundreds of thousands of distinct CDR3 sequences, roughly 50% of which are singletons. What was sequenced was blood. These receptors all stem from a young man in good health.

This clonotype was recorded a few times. In DNA, the CDR3 is TGTGCCAGCAGCTTGAGGAGCGGACAAAACATTCAGTACTTC. This codes for CASSLRSGQNIQYF. The chain links TRBV5-6 to TRBJ2-4, with D tentatively TRBD2 (5 bases). The CDR3 sequence is 14 residues long. Between the trimmed V and J ends, which lost 1 base and 5 bases, there was a span of 10 bases. From germline, CDR1 is SGHDT and CDR2 YYEEEE. The whole variable domain, filled in from reference TRBV5-6 and TRBJ2-4, reads DAGVTQSPTHLIKTRGQQVTLRCSPKSGHDTVSWYQQALGQGPQFIFQYYEEEERQRGNFPDRFSGHQFPNYSSELNVNALLLGDSALYLCASSLRSGQNIQYFGAGTRLSVL.

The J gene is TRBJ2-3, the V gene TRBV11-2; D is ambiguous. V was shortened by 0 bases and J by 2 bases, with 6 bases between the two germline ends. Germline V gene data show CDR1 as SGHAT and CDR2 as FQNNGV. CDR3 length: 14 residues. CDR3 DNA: TGTGCCAGCAGCTTAGAGGGAACCACAGATACGCAGTATTTT. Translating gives CASSLEGTTDTQYF.

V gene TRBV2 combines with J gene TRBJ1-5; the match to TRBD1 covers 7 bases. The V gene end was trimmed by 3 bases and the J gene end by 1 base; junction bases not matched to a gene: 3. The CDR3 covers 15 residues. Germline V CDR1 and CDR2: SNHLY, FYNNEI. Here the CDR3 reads CASSENRGSNQPQHF. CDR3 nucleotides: TGTGCCAGCAGTGAGAACAGGGGAAGCAATCAGCCCCAGCATTTT.